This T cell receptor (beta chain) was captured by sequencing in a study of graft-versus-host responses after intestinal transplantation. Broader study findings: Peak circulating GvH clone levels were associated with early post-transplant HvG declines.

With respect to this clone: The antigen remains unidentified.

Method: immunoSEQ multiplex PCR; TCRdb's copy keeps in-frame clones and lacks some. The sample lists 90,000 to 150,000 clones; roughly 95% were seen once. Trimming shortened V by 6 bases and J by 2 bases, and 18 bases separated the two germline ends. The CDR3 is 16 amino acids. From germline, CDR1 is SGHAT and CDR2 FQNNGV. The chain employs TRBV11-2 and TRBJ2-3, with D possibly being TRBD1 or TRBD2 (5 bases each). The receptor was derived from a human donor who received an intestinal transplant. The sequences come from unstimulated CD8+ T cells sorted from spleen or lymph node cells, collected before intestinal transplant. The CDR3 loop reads CASRDGKQDVTDTQYF. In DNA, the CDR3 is TGTGCCAGCAGAGACGGGAAACAGGATGTCACAGATACGCAGTATTTT. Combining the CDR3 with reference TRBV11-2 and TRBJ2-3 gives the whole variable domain EAGVAQSPRYKIIEKRQSVAFWCNPISGHATLYWYQQILGQGPKLLIQFQNNGVVDDSQLPKDRFSAERLKGVDSTLKIQPAKLEDSAVYLCASRDGKQDVTDTQYFGPGTRLTVL.